Listed here is a single T cell receptor (beta chain). The sample holds one count of this clone. The antigen it binds to is not known. There are no base qualities to consult, and no much larger clone falls within one base. This sample is drawn from a study of OX40 agonist ivuxolimab in advanced cancers. Looking at the study overall: Ivuxolimab was a fully human IgG2 agonistic monoclonal antibody targeting the costimulatory receptor OX40 (CD134). Intravenous ivuxolimab was administered to patients every 2 weeks at six dose levels: 0.01, 0.1, 0.3, 1.5, 3 and 10 mg/kg. Among the roughly 50 dose-escalation patients, about 20 had hepatocellular carcinoma, roughly 15 melanoma, 9 renal cell carcinoma and 9 head and neck cancer. In the dose-escalation cohort, around 80% of patients were male, and the mean age was roughly 60 years with a range of roughly 23 to 79. Prior anti-PD-1, anti-PD-L1 or anti-CTLA-4 therapy was permitted, and checkpoint inhibitors had been received by about 44% of dose-escalation patients. Partial responses were achieved by three dose-escalation patients, of whom one had hepatocellular carcinoma and two had cutaneous melanoma. Peripheral TCRbeta sequencing aimed to test whether ivuxolimab altered TCR sequence diversity and caused clonal T-cell expansion. The monotherapy dose-escalation portion (N of about 52 patients) of the phase I ivuxolimab trial is reported in the paper. Overall study results and their limits: Partial responders in the 0.1-3.0 mg/kg groups had among the lowest normalized peripheral clonal expansion, especially among CD8+ T cells. Low levels of normalized T-cell clonal expansion were also seen in some patients who did not respond. Antigen specificity was not determined for the clonally expanded peripheral T cells. On average, CD8+ T cells showed more expanded clones than CD4+ T cells after ivuxolimab. Clonal expansion of both CD4+ and CD8+ blood T cells was observed from baseline to week 6 at doses 0.1 to 3.0 mg/kg.

The trial excluded patients who had a history of autoimmune disease or who were on systemic immunosuppression. Peripheral blood for TCR sequencing was collected from all dose cohorts at baseline, on cycle 4 day 1, and on cycle 7 day 1. The samples were drawn from a first-in-human, open-label, multicenter phase I dose-escalation trial of ivuxolimab. Adults with locally advanced or metastatic head and neck squamous cell, hepatocellular, melanoma or renal cell carcinoma were enrolled in the trial. CD4+ and CD8+ T cells were sorted separately from peripheral blood before TCR sequencing. Its CDR3 holds 12 amino acids, cysteine through phenylalanine. Only the CDR3 DNA stays, 36 bases, in frame from base 1. V is shortened by 1 base, J by 9 bases, and the region joining them spans 4 bases. For CDR1 and CDR2, the germline V gene (reference sequence) lists LNHDA and SQIVND. Genomic DNA was isolated from the sorted cells so that the TCRbeta CDR3 region could be sequenced. The immunoSEQ Assay was used to sequence the TCRbeta CDR3 regions. As stored in TCRdb, this immuneACCESS dataset retains in-frame rearrangements with V and J assigned. A fraction of the clones does not appear; measured against another copy, unresolved V genes explain less than half of the discrepancy, and the remainder lacks a known reason. The table for this sample lists 65,000 to 75,000 clones; under 90% of them were counted only once. Of the sample, 5% to 6.5% is held by the ten largest clones.

This clonotype originated in an adult with an advanced solid tumor such as melanoma, head and neck, liver or kidney cancer. The source was CD4+ or CD8+ T cells sorted from blood, collected in a trial of the OX40 agonist ivuxolimab. The rearranged chain carries TRBV19 and TRBJ1-6, with no confident D gene call. The DNA reads TGTGCCAGTAGTATAGTCGGTTCACCCCTCCACTTT. The encoded protein is CASSIVGSPLHF. With the rest looked up from the reference TRBV19 and TRBJ1-6 genes rather than sequenced, the full variable domain is DGGITQSPKYLFRKEGQNVTLSCEQNLNHDAMYWYRQDPGQGLRLIYYSQIVNDFQKGDIAEGYSVSREKKESFPLTVTSAQKNPTAFYLCASSIVGSPLHFGNGTRLTVT.